A single sample gave rise to the 7 T cell receptor beta chains below, sequenced in a study of cytomegalovirus exposure and HLA in healthy donors. PCR employed 60 Vbeta and 13 Jbeta primers. Here immunoSEQ multiplex PCR was the method, and the copy in TCRdb shows in-frame clones only, minus some. The table records over 150,000 clones, approximately 80% of them present only once. The sequenced material came from PBMCs. Source of these receptors: a man between 18 and 29 years old in good health and CMV-seropositive.

This clone occurred a few times. CDR3 coding DNA: TGTGCCAGCAGCTCGAGACAGGGCGGGGCCAACGTCCTGACTTTC. The encoded protein is CASSSRQGGANVLTF. This chain joins TRBV7-2 and TRBJ2-6, with TRBD1 matching over 7 bases. CDR1 and CDR2 from the germline V gene are SGHTA and FQGNSA. V shed 4 bases and J 4 bases; nucleotides not matched to a gene: 4. The CDR3 has 15 amino acids.

This clone was recorded only once. This sequence joins TRBV6-5 and TRBJ2-3, with D tentatively TRBD1 (6 bases). Trimming pared 6 bases from V and 6 bases from J, leaving 19 bases between. Germline V gene sequence: CDR1 MNHEY, CDR2 SVGAGI. The CDR3 has 15 residues. The chain's CDR3 is CASSGPKQGLDTQYF. CDR3 DNA: TGTGCCAGCAGCGGACCCAAACAGGGTTTGGATACGCAGTATTTT.

The chain recombines TRBV9 with TRBJ1-3; D may be TRBD1 (6 bases). V was pared by 0 bases and J by 0 bases, with 7 bases between. Germline CDR1 reads SGDLS; CDR2 reads YYNGEE. This CDR3 region has 15 residues. The CDR3, as DNA: TGTGCCAGCAGCGTAGAAGGGGGCTCTGGAAACACCATATATTTT. Translating gives CASSVEGGSGNTIYF. Full variable domain (outside the CDR3, taken from reference TRBV9 and TRBJ1-3): DSGVTQTPKHLITATGQRVTLRCSPRSGDLSVYWYQQSLDQGLQFLIQYYNGEERAKGNILERFSAQQFPDLHSELNLSSLELGDSALYFCASSVEGGSGNTIYFGEGSWLTVV.

The chain combines TRBV29-1 with TRBJ2-3, with D possibly being TRBD1 (5 bases). The germline CDR1 and CDR2 sequences are SQVTM and ANQGSEA. The V end lost 0 bases, the J end lost 5 bases, and 9 bases lay between the germline ends. This CDR3 spans 13 amino acids. CDR3 in DNA: TGCAGCGTTGAAGATCGCCAGGGAGATACGCAGTATTTT. Translating it yields CSVEDRQGDTQYF.

This clone was seen just once. The gene calls are TRBV7-2 and TRBJ1-2; D perhaps matches TRBD1 (6 bases). The germline V gene encodes CDR1 SGHTA and CDR2 FQGNSA. Trimming left V 7 bases short and J 8 bases short, with 14 bases between. This CDR3 is 12 amino acids long. The CDR3 DNA reads TGTGCCAGCACGCTCGATAGGGGGGGCTACACCTTC. Its protein product is CASTLDRGGYTF.

The CDR3 sequence: CASTKLEGTNTEAFF. The CDR3 DNA follows: TGTGCCAGCACCAAGTTGGAGGGGACGAACACTGAAGCTTTCTTT. The chain uses TRBV7-2 and TRBJ1-1; D is possibly TRBD1 (5 bases). Trimming left V 7 bases short and J 1 base short, with 16 bases between. The CDR3 is 15 amino acids. Per the germline V gene, CDR1 is SGHTA and CDR2 is FQGNSA. Based on the CDR3 plus reference TRBV7-2 and TRBJ1-1, the full variable domain is GAGVSQSPSNKVTEKGKDVELRCDPISGHTALYWYRQSLGQGLEFLIYFQGNSAPDKSGLPSDRFSAERTGGSVSTLTIQRTQQEDSAVYLCASTKLEGTNTEAFFGQGTRLTVV.

This clone was observed a few times. The chain uses TRBV25-1 and TRBJ1-1, with 8 bases fitting TRBD1. After removal of 4 bases from V and 5 bases from J, the junction contained 12 bases not matched to a gene. The CDR3 spans 16 residues. CDR1 and CDR2 (germline): MGHDK, SYGVNS. CDR3 in amino acids: CASSARQGAGRTEAFF. Written as DNA, the CDR3 is TGTGCCAGCAGTGCCCGTCAGGGGGCGGGTAGGACTGAAGCTTTCTTT.